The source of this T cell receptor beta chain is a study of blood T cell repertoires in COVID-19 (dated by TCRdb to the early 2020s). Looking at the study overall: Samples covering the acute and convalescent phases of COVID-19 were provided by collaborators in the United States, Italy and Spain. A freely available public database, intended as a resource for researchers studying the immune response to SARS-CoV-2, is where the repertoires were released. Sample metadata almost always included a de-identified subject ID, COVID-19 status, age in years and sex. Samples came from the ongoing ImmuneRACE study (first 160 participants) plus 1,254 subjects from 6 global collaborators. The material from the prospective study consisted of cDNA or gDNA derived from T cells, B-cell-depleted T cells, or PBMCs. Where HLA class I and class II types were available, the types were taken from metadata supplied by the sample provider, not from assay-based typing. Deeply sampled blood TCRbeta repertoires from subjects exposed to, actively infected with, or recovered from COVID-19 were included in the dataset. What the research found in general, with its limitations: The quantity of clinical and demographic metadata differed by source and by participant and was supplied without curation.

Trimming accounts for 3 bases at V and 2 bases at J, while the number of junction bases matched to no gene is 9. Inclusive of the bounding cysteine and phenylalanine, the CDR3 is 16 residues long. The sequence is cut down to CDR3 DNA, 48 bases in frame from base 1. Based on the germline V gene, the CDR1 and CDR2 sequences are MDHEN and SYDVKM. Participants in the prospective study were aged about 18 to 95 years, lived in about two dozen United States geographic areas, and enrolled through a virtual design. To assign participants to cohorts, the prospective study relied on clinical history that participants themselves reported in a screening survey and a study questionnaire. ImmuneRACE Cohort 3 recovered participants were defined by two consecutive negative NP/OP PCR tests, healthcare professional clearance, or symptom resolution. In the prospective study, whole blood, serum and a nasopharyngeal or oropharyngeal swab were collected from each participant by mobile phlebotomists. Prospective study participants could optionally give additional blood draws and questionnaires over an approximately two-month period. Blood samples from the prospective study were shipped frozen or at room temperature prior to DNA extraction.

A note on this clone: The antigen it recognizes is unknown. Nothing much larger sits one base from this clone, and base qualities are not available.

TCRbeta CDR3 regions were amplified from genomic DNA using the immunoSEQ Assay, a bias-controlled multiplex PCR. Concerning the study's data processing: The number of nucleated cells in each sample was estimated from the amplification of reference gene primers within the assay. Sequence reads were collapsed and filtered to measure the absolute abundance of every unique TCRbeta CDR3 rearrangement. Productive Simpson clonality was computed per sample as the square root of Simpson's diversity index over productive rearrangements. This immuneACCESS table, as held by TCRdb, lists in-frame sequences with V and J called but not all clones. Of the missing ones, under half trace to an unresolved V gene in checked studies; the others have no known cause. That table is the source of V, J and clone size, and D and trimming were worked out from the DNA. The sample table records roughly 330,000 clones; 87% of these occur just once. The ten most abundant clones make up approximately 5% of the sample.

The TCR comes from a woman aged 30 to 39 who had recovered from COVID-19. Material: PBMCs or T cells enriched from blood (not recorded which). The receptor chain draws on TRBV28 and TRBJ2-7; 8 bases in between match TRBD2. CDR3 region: CASSFSGGRGAYEQYF. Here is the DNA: TGTGCCAGCAGTTTCTCGGGGGGGCGAGGGGCCTACGAGCAGTACTTC.